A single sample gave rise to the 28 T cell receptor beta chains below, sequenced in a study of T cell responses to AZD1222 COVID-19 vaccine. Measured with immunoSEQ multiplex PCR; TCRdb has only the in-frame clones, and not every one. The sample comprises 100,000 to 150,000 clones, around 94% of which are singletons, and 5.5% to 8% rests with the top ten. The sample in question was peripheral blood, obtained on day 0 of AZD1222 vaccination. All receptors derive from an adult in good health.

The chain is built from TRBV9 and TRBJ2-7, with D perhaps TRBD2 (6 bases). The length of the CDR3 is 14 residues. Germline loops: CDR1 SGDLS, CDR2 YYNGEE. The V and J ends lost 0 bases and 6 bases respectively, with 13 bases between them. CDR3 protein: CASSVDGSVSEQYF. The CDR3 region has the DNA TGTGCCAGCAGCGTAGACGGGAGTGTCTCCGAGCAGTACTTC. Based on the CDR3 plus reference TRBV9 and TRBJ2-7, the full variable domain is DSGVTQTPKHLITATGQRVTLRCSPRSGDLSVYWYQQSLDQGLQFLIQYYNGEERAKGNILERFSAQQFPDLHSELNLSSLELGDSALYFCASSVDGSVSEQYFGPGTRLTVT.

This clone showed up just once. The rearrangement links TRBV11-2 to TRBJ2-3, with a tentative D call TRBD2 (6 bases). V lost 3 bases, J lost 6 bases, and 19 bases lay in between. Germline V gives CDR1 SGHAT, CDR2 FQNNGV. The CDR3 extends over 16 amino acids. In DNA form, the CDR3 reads TGTGCCAGCAGCTTGGCCCCGGGAGTAGTTAGGGATACGCAGTATTTT. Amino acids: CASSLAPGVVRDTQYF.

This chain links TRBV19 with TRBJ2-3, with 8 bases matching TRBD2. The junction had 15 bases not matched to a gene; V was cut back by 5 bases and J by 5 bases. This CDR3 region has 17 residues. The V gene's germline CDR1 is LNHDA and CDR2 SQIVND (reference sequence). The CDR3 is CASSSSAQREKVDTQYF. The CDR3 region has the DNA TGTGCCAGTAGTTCCTCGGCTCAGCGGGAGAAAGTAGATACGCAGTATTTT.

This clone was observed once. The CDR3 bases are TGTGCCAGTAGTATTGCAGGGCACAGCCCTAGCACAGATACGCAGTATTTT. Translation gives CASSIAGHSPSTDTQYF. The chain has TRBV19 and TRBJ2-3; possibly TRBD1 for D (5 bases). Trimming took off 3 bases at V and 0 bases at J, with 16 bases between the two ends. This CDR3 region has 17 residues. Germline CDR1 and CDR2: LNHDA and SQIVND (reference sequence).

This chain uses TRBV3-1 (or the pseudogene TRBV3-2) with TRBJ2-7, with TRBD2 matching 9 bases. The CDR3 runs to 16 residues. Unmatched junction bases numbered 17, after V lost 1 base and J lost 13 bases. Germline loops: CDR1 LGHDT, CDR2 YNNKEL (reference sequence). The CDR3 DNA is TGTGCCAGCAGCCAAGGGTGGGAGACTAGCGGTATTAGGAGATACTTC. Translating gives CASSQGWETSGIRRYF.

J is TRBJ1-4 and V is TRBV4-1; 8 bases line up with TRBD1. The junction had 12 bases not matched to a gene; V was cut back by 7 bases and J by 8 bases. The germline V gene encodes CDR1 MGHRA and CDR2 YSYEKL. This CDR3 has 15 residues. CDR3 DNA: TGCGCCAGCAACTTCCCAGGGGGCGGGGAGGAAAAACTGTTTTTT. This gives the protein CASNFPGGGEEKLFF.

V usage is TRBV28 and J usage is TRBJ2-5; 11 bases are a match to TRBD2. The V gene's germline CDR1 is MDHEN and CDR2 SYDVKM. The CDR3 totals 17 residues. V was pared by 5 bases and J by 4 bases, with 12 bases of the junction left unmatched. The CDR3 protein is CASSIRASGRLGETQYF. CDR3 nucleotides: TGTGCCAGCAGTATACGGGCTAGCGGGAGGTTAGGAGAGACCCAGTACTTC.

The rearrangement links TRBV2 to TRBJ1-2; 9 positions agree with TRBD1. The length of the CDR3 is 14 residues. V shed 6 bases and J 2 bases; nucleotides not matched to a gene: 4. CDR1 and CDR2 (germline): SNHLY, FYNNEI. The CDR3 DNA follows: TGTGCCAGCAGAGCCGGGACAGGGAACTATGGCTACACCTTC. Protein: CASRAGTGNYGYTF.

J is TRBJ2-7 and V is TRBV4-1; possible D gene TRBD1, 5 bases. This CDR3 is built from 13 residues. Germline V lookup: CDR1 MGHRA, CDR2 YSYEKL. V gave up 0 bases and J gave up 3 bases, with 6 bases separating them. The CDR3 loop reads CASSQETDYEQYF. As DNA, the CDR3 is TGCGCCAGCAGCCAAGAGACAGACTACGAGCAGTACTTC.

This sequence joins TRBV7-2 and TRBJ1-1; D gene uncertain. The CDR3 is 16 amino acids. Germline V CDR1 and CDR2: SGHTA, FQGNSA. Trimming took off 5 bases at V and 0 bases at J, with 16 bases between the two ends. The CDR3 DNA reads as TGTGCCAGCAGCCCCGGGTCCGGCCTCATGAACACTGAAGCTTTCTTT. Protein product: CASSPGSGLMNTEAFF.

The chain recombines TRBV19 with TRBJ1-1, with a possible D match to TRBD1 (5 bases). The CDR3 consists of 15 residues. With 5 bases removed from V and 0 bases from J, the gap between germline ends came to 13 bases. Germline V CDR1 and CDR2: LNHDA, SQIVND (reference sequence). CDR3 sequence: CASSPPTALNTEAFF. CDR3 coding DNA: TGTGCCAGTAGTCCTCCGACAGCACTGAACACTGAAGCTTTCTTT.

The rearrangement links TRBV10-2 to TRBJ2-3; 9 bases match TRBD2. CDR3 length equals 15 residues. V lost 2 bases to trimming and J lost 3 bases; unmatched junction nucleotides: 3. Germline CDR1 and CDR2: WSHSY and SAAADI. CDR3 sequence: CASSEQREVTDTQYF. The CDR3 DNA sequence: TGCGCCAGCAGTGAGCAGCGGGAGGTTACAGATACGCAGTATTTT.

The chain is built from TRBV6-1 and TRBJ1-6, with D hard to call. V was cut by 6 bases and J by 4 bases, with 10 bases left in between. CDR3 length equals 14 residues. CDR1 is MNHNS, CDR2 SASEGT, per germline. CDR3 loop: CASRSPAYNSPLHF. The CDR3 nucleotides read TGTGCCAGCAGGAGCCCAGCATATAATTCACCCCTCCACTTT.

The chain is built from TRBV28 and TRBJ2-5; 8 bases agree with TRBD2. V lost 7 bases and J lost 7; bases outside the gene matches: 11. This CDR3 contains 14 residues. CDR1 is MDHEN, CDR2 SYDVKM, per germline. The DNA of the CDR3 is TGTGCCAGCACCTCGGGGGGGGTCGGGGCGACCCAGTACTTC. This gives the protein CASTSGGVGATQYF.

CDR3 in amino acids: CASSAGRGTGLGIAKNIQYF. The CDR3 nucleotides are TGTGCCAGCAGTGCTGGTAGGGGGACAGGGTTAGGGATAGCCAAAAACATTCAGTACTTC. This chain joins TRBV6-1 and TRBJ2-4; 9 bases fit TRBD1. Germline loops: CDR1 MNHNS, CDR2 SASEGT. The CDR3 runs 20 residues. J gave up 0 bases and V 4 bases, and 16 bases lay outside the gene matches.

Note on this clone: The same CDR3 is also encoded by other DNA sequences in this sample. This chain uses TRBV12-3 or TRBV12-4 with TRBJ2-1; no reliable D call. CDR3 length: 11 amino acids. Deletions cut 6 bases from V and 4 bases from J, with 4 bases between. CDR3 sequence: CASRFYNEQFF. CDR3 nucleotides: TGTGCCAGCAGGTTTTACAATGAGCAGTTCTTC.

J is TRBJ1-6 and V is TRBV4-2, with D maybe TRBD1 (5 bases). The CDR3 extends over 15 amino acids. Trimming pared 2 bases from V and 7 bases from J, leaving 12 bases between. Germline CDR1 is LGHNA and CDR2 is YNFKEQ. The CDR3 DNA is TGTGCCAGCAGCCAAAGTGCGGGGGTAAATTCACCCCTCCACTTT. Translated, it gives CASSQSAGVNSPLHF.

The CDR3 DNA reads as TGCGCCAGCAGCCTCCGACCCGGGGGCAATGAAAAACTGTTTTTT. It is translated as CASSLRPGGNEKLFF. The chain is built from TRBV4-3 and TRBJ1-4; D might be TRBD1 (6 bases). The germline V gene encodes CDR1 LGHNA and CDR2 YSLEER. Trimming stripped 4 bases from V and 5 bases from J, with 14 bases between. The CDR3 sequence is 15 residues long.

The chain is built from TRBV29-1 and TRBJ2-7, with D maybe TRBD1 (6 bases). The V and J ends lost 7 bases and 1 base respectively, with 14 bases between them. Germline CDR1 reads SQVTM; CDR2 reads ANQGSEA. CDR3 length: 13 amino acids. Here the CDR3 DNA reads TGCAGCGCCCGGACAGCGTCATCCTACGAGCAGTACTTC. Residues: CSARTASSYEQYF.

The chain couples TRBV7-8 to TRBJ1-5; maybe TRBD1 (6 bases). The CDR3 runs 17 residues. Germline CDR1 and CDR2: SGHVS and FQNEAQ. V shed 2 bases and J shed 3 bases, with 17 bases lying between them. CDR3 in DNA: TGTGCCAGCAGCTTACCGCCGGGGCAGGGGATCAATCAGCCCCAGCATTTT. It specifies CASSLPPGQGINQPQHF.

The CDR3 DNA reads as TGTGCCAGCAGTTTAAGACAGGCCTTCGCTGAAGCTTTCTTT. The encoded protein is CASSLRQAFAEAFF. This chain uses TRBV28 with TRBJ1-1; tentative D call: TRBD1 (6 bases). Germline V lookup: CDR1 MDHEN, CDR2 SYDVKM. The CDR3 covers 14 residues. Between the trimmed V and J ends, which lost 2 bases and 6 bases, there was a span of 13 bases.

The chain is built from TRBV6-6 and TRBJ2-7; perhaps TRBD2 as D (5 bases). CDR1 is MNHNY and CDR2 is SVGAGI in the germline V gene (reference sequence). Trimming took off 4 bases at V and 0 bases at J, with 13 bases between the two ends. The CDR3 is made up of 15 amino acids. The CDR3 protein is CASSSPDLSSYEQYF. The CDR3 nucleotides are TGTGCCAGCAGTTCCCCGGACTTGAGCTCCTACGAGCAGTACTTC.

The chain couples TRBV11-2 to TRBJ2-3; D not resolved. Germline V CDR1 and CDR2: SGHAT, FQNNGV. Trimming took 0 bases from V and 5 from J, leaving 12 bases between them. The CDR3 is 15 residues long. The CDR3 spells CASSLDIQRRDTQYF. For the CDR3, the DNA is TGTGCCAGCAGCTTAGATATCCAGAGGAGAGATACGCAGTATTTT.

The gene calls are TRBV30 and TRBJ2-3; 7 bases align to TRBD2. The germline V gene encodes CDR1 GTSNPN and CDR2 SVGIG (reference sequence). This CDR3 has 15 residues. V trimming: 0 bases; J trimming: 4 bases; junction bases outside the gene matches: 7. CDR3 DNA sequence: TGTGCCTGGAGTGTAGGGGAGGGAGGAGCAGATACGCAGTATTTT. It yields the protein CAWSVGEGGADTQYF.

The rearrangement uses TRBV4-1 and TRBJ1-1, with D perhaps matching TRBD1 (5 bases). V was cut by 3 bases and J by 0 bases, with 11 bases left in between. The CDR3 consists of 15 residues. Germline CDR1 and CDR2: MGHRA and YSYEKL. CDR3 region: CASSQPGALNTEAFF. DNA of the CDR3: TGCGCCAGCAGCCAGCCCGGGGCCTTGAACACTGAAGCTTTCTTT.

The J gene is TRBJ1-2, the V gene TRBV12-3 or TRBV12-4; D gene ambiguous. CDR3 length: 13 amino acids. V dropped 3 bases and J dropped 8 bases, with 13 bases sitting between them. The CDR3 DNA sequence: TGTGCCAGCAGTTTGGGAGGAGGGATGGGCTACACCTTC. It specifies CASSLGGGMGYTF.

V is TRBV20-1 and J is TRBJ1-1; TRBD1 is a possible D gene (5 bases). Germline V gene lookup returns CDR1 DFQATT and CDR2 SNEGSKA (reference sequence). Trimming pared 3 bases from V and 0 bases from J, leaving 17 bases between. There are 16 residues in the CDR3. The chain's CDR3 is CSASGGKGLMNTEAFF. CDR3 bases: TGCAGTGCTAGTGGGGGGAAGGGGCTCATGAACACTGAAGCTTTCTTT.

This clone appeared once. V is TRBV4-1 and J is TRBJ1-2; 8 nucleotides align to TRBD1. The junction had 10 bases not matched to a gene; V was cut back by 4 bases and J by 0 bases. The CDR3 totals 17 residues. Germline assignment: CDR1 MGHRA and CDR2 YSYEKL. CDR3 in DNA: TGCGCCAGCAGCCTTGTGGCAGGGGGCTCAGCTAACTATGGCTACACCTTC. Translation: CASSLVAGGSANYGYTF.